This entry lists 25 T cell receptor beta chains sequenced from one sample in a study of blood T cells in healthy people across ages. Using a J-beta primer mix together with a sample-barcoded 5' primer, a second PCR was run for roughly 7 to 12 cycles. TCRdb reanalysed the 5' RACE reads using MiXCR and keeps one entry per CDR3 protein. The sample holds some 690,000 distinct CDR3 sequences; about 20% are singletons and the top ten take under 25%. The sample was blood. Receptors originate from a man in his sixties or seventies in good health.

The DNA for the CDR3 is TGTGCCAGCAGTAGACCGGGACTAGCGGGAACCCACAATGAGCAGTTCTTC. This translates into CASSRPGLAGTHNEQFF. The rearrangement uses TRBV12-3 or TRBV12-4 and TRBJ2-7; 13 nucleotides line up with TRBD2. The end of the DNA aligns better with TRBJ2-1, so the J call may be wrong. The CDR3 sequence is 17 residues long.

Only a few counts were recorded for this clonotype. The chain links TRBV12-3 or TRBV12-4 to TRBJ1-1; D is unclear. Trimming shortened V by 3 bases and J by 3 bases, and 11 bases separated the two germline ends. The CDR3 has 14 residues. The CDR3: CASSFSNRDTEAFF. The CDR3 DNA reads TGTGCCAGCAGTTTTTCGAACCGGGACACTGAAGCTTTCTTT.

In this sample, this clonotype turned up many times. The CDR3 reads CASSLSSTDTQYF. The CDR3 DNA reads as TGTGCCAGCAGTTTAAGTAGCACAGATACGCAGTATTTT. The chain combines TRBV12-3 or TRBV12-4 with TRBJ2-3, with no clear D. This CDR3 region has 13 residues. V gave up 2 bases and J gave up 0 bases, with 3 bases separating them.

V usage is TRBV12-3 or TRBV12-4 and J usage is TRBJ2-3, with D perhaps TRBD2 (5 bases). Trimming shortened V by 6 bases and J by 7 bases, and 17 bases separated the two germline ends. This CDR3 region has 14 residues. CDR3 loop: CASSRRGRGHTQYF. In DNA form, the CDR3 reads TGTGCCAGCAGCCGCAGAGGGAGAGGGCATACGCAGTATTTT.

The V call is TRBV2, the J call TRBJ1-2; TRBD1 matches at 8 bases. V lost 8 bases to trimming and J lost 9 bases; unmatched junction nucleotides: 5. Germline V CDR1 and CDR2: SNHLY, FYNNEI. The CDR3 totals 11 residues. CDR3 sequence reads: CASLDRGSYTF. CDR3 nucleotide sequence: TGTGCCAGCTTAGACAGGGGTAGCTACACCTTC.

The V call is TRBV6-1, the J call TRBJ2-7, with D maybe TRBD2 (5 bases). The CDR3 sequence is 11 residues long. Trimming left V 6 bases short and J 5 bases short, with 8 bases between. CDR1 is MNHNS and CDR2 is SASEGT in the germline V gene. The CDR3 nucleotides are TGTGCCAGCAGCTTGACTAACGAGCAGTACGTC. Amino acids: CASSLTNEQYV.

The chain joins TRBV20-1 to TRBJ1-2, with TRBD1 matching 12 bases. The CDR3 spans 18 residues. Germline V gene sequence: CDR1 DFQATT, CDR2 SNEGSKA (reference sequence). The V gene end was trimmed by 3 bases and the J gene end by 4 bases; junction bases not matched to a gene: 15. The DNA for the CDR3 is TGCAGTGCTAGCCTCCCTGTACGGGACAGGGGGCTTTCCTATGGCTACACCTTC. Its translation is CSASLPVRDRGLSYGYTF.

The rearrangement links TRBV6-2 or TRBV6-3 to TRBJ1-1; TRBD1 matches at 9 bases. The CDR3 has 14 amino acids. The ends lost 6 bases at V and 5 bases at J; junction bases unmatched: 7. Germline V gene sequence: CDR1 MNHEY, CDR2 SVGEGT. The CDR3 sequence is CASRRTGGLTEAFF. The CDR3 coding sequence is TGTGCCAGCAGGCGTACAGGGGGCTTGACTGAAGCTTTCTTT.

This clonotype was found a few times. This is likely a read error, given that the CDR3 carries no conserved phenylalanine or tryptophan at its end. Because the CDR3's place on the DNA is in doubt, the DNA is left out and the CDR3 is given as listed by TCRdb. J is TRBJ2-5 and V is TRBV29-1. With termini counted, the CDR3 has 11 amino acids. CDR1 SQVTM and CDR2 ANQGSEA come from the germline V gene. CDR3 in amino acids: CSVENGGVTYV.

Ten or more counts support this clonotype. Germline and junction disagree at one end, which may indicate a read error. The chain is built from TRBV5-1 and TRBJ2-7; the D call may be TRBD1 or TRBD2 (6 bases each). Per germline, CDR1 SGHRS and CDR2 YFSETQ. The CDR3 runs to 13 residues. CDR3 DNA: TGCGCCAGCAGCTTGTCAGAGGGGGACTCCCCAAAGTTC. Residues: CASSLSEGDSPKF.

Concerning this clonotype: A much bigger clone sits one base away, suggesting this may be a read error. The chain employs TRBV2 and TRBJ1-2; D uncertain. The V gene lost 6 bases and the J gene lost 4 bases, with 15 bases spanning the gap. The CDR3 runs 14 residues. Germline V lookup: CDR1 SNHLY, CDR2 FYNNEI. The DNA of the CDR3 is TGTGCCAGCAGCCCCGTACTTACAAGCTATGGCTACACCTTC. Residues: CASSPVLTSYGYTF.

This clonotype was seen a few times. The chain is built from TRBV5-1 and TRBJ2-5; TRBD1 might be the D (6 bases). There are 14 residues in the CDR3. Germline loops: CDR1 SGHRS, CDR2 YFSETQ. The V end was cut by 4 bases, the J end by 2 bases, with 12 bases between. CDR3 protein: CASSPRQVQETQYF. CDR3 coding DNA: TGCGCCAGCAGCCCACGACAGGTTCAAGAGACCCAGTACTTC.

This chain links TRBV28 with TRBJ1-2, with D perhaps TRBD1 (6 bases). This CDR3 has 17 residues. Between the trimmed V and J ends, which lost 6 bases and 3 bases, there was a span of 23 bases. Germline CDR1 MDHEN, CDR2 SYDVKM. CDR3 DNA: TGTGCCAGCAGCTCACCCGCGCGGGGGGGCTCTGACTATGGCTACACCTTC. This sequence encodes CASSSPARGGSDYGYTF.

J is TRBJ1-5 and V is TRBV20-1; unclear D gene. The CDR3 loop spans 13 amino acids. The germline CDR1 and CDR2 sequences are DFQATT and SNEGSKA (reference sequence). Trimming removed 3 bases at V and 3 bases at J, with 9 bases between. The chain's CDR3 is CSARSQVNQPQHF. CDR3 bases: TGCAGTGCTAGGTCCCAAGTCAATCAGCCCCAGCATTTT.

In its sample, this clonotype was seen many times. This sequence joins TRBV19 and TRBJ2-3, with 11 bases lining up with TRBD1. The CDR3 contains 14 residues. The trim removed 6 bases at V and 9 bases at J, leaving 8 bases unmatched. Germline V gene data show CDR1 as LNHDA and CDR2 as SQIVND (reference sequence). The CDR3 here is CASSVGQGAGTQYF. CDR3 bases: TGTGCCAGTAGCGTAGGACAGGGGGCGGGAACGCAGTATTTT.

This clonotype was counted a few times. CDR3 DNA sequence: TGTGCCAGCAGCCAAGGGGCAGTGAACGGGGAGCTGTTTTTT. Residues: CASSQGAVNGELFF. This chain joins TRBV3-1 and TRBJ2-2; D is uncertain. The CDR3 covers 14 residues. The ends were cut back, 1 base at V and 7 bases at J, with 10 bases in the middle. The germline V gene encodes CDR1 LGHDT and CDR2 YNNKEL (reference sequence).

The chain carries TRBV5-4 and TRBJ1-1; no firm D call. The CDR3 spans 15 residues. Germline values: CDR1 SGHNT, CDR2 YYREEE (reference sequence). Trimming took 0 bases from V and 4 from J, leaving 13 bases between them. The CDR3 DNA reads as TGTGCCAGCAGCTTGGCCTCGAGCTATGGCACTGAAGCTTTCTTT. This codes for CASSLASSYGTEAFF.

This chain joins TRBV28 and TRBJ2-5, with D perhaps TRBD1 (5 bases). Gene TRBJ2-7 matches the end of the DNA better, so the J call may be wrong. This CDR3 has 15 amino acids. In germline, CDR1 is MDHEN, CDR2 SYDVKM. CDR3 bases: TGTGCCAGCAGTTTATGGGCAGGGCGAACCTACGAGCAGTACTTC. Its translation is CASSLWAGRTYEQYF.

With respect to this clonotype: A much larger clone differs by one base, so this may be a read error. The V gene is TRBV5-1, the J gene TRBJ2-1, with D perhaps TRBD1 (6 bases). Germline lookup yields CDR1 SGHRS and CDR2 YFSETQ. This CDR3 contains 16 residues. The CDR3 nucleotides read TGCGTCAGCAGCTTGTCATCCCAGGGGACCTACAATGAGCAGTTCTTC. Translating gives CVSSLSSQGTYNEQFF.

This clonotype showed up many times. The chain combines TRBV15 with TRBJ2-1; no firm D call. From germline, CDR1 is LNHNV and CDR2 YYDKDF (reference sequence). This CDR3 region has 16 residues. Trimming took 1 base from V and 5 from J, leaving 15 bases between them. The CDR3 DNA reads as TGTGCCACCAGCAGAGTATTACTGGGTACTGACAATGAGCAGTTCTTC. This gives the protein CATSRVLLGTDNEQFF. Full variable domain (outside the CDR3, taken from reference TRBV15 and TRBJ2-1): DAMVIQNPRYQVTQFGKPVTLSCSQTLNHNVMYWYQQKSSQAPKLLFHYYDKDFNNEADTPDNFQSRRPNTSFCFLDIRSPGLGDTAMYLCATSRVLLGTDNEQFFGPGTRLTVL.

This chain joins TRBV12-3 or TRBV12-4 and TRBJ2-3; 10 bases agree with TRBD2. This CDR3 comprises 16 residues. V was pared by 5 bases and J by 1 base, with 6 bases of the junction left unmatched. The chain's CDR3 is CASSGSGLAGTDTQYF. The CDR3 DNA sequence: TGTGCCAGCAGTGGCTCCGGACTAGCGGGCACAGATACGCAGTATTTT.

Ten or more counts support this clonotype. The rearrangement links TRBV11-2 to TRBJ1-5, with 7 positions matching TRBD1. The CDR3 consists of 13 residues. Germline-derived CDR1 and CDR2 are SGHAT and FQNNGV. The J segment lost 5 bases and the V segment lost 6 bases, leaving 4 bases of the junction unmatched. CDR3 DNA sequence: TGTGCCAGCAGACAGGGGCGAGATCAGCCCCAGCATTTT. Its protein product is CASRQGRDQPQHF.

Remarks on this clonotype: One end of the junction fails to match germline, which may point to a read error. The CDR3 region is CPSRPGLAGGSDTQYF. CDR3 sequence (DNA): TGTCCCAGCAGACCAGGACTAGCGGGAGGGTCAGATACGCAGTATTTT. V usage is TRBV12-3 or TRBV12-4 and J usage is TRBJ2-3; 15 bases match TRBD2. The CDR3 is 16 residues long.

The chain links TRBV29-1 to TRBJ2-6; D gene uncertain. Germline V CDR1 and CDR2: SQVTM, ANQGSEA. The V end was cut by 8 bases, the J end by 2 bases, with 10 bases between. This CDR3 is built from 13 residues. This CDR3 reads CSTQGTGANVLTF. CDR3 nucleotides: TGCAGCACTCAAGGTACTGGGGCCAACGTCCTGACTTTC.

V usage is TRBV5-1 and J usage is TRBJ1-5, with 7 bases aligning to TRBD1. Trimming took 4 bases from V and 4 from J; bases not matched to a gene: 8. The CDR3 runs 15 residues. Germline V CDR1 and CDR2: SGHRS, YFSETQ. CDR3 region: CASSPVTGLNQPQHF. In DNA, the CDR3 is TGCGCCAGCAGCCCCGTGACAGGGTTGAATCAGCCCCAGCATTTT.